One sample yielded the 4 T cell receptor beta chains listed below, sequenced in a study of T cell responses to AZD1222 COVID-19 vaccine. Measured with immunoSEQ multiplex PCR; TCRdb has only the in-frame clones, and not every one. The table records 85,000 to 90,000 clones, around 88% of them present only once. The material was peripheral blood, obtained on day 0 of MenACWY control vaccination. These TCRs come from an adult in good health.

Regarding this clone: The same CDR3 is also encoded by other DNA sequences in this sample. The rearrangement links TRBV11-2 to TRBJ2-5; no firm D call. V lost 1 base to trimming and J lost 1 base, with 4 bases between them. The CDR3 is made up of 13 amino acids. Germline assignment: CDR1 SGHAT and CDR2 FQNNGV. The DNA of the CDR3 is TGTGCCAGCAGCTTAGGGACCCAAGAGACCCAGTACTTC. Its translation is CASSLGTQETQYF.

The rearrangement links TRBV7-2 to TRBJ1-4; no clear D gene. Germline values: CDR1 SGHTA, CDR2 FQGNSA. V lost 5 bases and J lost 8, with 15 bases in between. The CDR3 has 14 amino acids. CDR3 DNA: TGTGCCAGCAGCCCAAACGGGAGTGTCGAAAAACTGTTTTTT. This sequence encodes CASSPNGSVEKLFF.

The CDR3 region is CASSSGYEAFF. For the CDR3, the DNA is TGTGCCAGCAGTTCAGGGTATGAAGCTTTCTTT. The chain employs TRBV12-3 or TRBV12-4 and TRBJ1-1, with D maybe TRBD1 (5 bases). This CDR3 region has 11 residues. Trimming removed 4 bases from V and 7 bases from J, with 7 bases in between.

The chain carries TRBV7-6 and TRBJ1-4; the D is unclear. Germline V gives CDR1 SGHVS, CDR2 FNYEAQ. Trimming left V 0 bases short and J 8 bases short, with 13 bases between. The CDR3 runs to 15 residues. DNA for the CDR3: TGTGCCAGCAGCTTAGCGGGAGGCCCCGAAGAAAAACTGTTTTTT. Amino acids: CASSLAGGPEEKLFF.